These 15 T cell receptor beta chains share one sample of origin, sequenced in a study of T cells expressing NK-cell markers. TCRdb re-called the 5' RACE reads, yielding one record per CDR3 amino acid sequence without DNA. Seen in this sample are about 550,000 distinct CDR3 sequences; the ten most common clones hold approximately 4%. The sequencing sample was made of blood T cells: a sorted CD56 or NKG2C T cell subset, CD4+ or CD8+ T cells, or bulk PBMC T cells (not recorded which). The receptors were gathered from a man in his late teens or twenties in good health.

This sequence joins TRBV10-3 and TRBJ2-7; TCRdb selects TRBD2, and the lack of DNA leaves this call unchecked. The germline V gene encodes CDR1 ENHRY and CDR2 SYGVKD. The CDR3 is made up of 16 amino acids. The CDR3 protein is CATTGTSGLSSYEQYF.

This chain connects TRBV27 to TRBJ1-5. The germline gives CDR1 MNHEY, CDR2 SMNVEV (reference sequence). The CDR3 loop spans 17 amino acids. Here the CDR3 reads CASSPRDSSWGNQPQHF.

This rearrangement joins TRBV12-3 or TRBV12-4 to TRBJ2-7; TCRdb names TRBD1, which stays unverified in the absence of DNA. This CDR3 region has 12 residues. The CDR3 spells CASTDRGYEQYF.

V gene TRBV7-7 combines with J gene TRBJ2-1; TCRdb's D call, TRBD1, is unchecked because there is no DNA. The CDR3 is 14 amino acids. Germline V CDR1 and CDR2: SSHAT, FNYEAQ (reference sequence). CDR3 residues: CASSPGGGYNEQFF.

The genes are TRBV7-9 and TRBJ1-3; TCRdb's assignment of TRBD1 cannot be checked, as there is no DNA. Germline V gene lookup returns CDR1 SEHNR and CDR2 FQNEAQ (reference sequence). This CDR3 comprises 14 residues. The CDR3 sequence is CASSLGTERNTIYF.

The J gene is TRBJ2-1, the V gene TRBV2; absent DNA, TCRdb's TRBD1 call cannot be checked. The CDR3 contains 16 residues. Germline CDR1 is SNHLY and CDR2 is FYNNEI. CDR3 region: CASSEGLGDEYNEQFF.

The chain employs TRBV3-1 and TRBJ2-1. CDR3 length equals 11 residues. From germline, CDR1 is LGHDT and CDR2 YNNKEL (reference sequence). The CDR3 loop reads CASSQADLQFF.

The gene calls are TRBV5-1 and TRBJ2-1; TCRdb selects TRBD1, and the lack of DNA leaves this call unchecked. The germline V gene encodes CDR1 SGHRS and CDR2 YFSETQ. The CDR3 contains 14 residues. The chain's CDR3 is CASSLLGQGDEQFF.

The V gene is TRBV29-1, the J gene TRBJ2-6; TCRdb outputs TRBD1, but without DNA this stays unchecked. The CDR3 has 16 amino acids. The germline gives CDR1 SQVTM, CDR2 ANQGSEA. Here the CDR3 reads CSVEGSGDTGANVLTF.

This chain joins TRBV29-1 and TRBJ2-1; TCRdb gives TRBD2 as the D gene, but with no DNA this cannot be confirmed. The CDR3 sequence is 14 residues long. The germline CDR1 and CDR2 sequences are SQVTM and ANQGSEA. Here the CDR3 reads CSVEIGLAGAEQFF.

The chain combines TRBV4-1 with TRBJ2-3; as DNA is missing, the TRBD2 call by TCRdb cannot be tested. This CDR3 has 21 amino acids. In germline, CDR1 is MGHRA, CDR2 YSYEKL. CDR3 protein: CASSQEGLAGGPRISTDTQYF.

The CDR3: CASSPTRGSRPNEQFF. The chain combines TRBV6-5 with TRBJ2-1; the TCRdb D gene call, TRBD2, has no DNA to confirm it. The germline CDR1 and CDR2 sequences are MNHEY and SVGAGI. The CDR3 runs 16 residues.

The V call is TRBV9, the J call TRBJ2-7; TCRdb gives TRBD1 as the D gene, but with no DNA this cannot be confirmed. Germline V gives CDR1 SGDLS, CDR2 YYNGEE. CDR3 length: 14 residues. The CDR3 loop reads CASSPAGTTYEQYF.

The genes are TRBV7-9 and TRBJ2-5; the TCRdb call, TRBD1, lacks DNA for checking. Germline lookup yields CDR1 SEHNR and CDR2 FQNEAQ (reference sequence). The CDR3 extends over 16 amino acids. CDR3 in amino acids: CASSLAGNPLRETQYF. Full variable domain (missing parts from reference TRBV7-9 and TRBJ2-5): DTGVSQNPRHKITKRGQNVTFRCDPISEHNRLYWYRQTLGQGPEFLTYFQNEAQLEKSRLLSDRFSAERPKGSFSTLEIQRTEQGDSAMYLCASSLAGNPLRETQYFGPGTRLLVL.

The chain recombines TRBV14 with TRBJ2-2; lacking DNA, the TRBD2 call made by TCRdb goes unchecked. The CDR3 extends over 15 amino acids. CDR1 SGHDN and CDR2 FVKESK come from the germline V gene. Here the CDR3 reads CASSQAGWRTGELFF.